The subject of this entry is one T cell receptor (beta chain). The sample is drawn from a study of cytomegalovirus exposure and HLA in healthy donors. The PCR contained 60 Vbeta and 13 Jbeta primers. Sequenced by immunoSEQ multiplex PCR; TCRdb stores in-frame clones only, minus some. Of 150,000 or so clones listed, approximately 80% were seen once; the top ten hold around 14%. V was shortened by 2 bases and J by 0 bases, with 11 bases between the two germline ends. Germline V gene data show CDR1 as SGHTA and CDR2 as FQGTGA. This CDR3 has 16 residues. The sample comprised PBMCs. This sequence originates from a woman in her forties in good health and CMV-seronegative. The chain is built from TRBV7-3 and TRBJ2-1; D perhaps matches TRBD2 (5 bases). The CDR3 region has the DNA TGTGCCAGCAGCTTACAGAGGGTAAGCTCCTACAATGAGCAGTTCTTC. It specifies CASSLQRVSSYNEQFF. The whole variable domain, remainder taken from reference TRBV7-3 and TRBJ2-1, is GAGVSQTPSNKVTEKGKYVELRCDPISGHTALYWYRQSLGQGPEFLIYFQGTGAADDSGLPNDRFFAVRPEGSVSTLKIQRTERGDSAVYLCASSLQRVSSYNEQFFGPGTRLTVL.